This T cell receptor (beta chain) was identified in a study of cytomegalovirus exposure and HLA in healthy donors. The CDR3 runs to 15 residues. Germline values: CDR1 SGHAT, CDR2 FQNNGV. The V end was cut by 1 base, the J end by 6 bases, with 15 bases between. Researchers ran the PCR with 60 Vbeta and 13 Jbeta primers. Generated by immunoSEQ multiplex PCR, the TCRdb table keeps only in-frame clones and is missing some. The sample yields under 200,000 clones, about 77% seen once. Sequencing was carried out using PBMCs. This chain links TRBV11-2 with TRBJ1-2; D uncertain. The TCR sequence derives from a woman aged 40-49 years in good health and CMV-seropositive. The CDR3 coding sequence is TGTGCCAGCAGCTTAGTCGTGCCAGGCGATGATGGCTACACCTTC. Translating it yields CASSLVVPGDDGYTF.